These T cell receptor beta chains were read from a single sample in a study of cytomegalovirus exposure and HLA in healthy donors. The data were produced by immunoSEQ multiplex PCR, yet TCRdb's version contains in-frame clones alone and is incomplete. The sample has some 170,000 clones, 77% seen once. What was sequenced was PBMCs. The source of these receptors is a woman under 40 in good health and CMV-seronegative. The CDR3 runs from the conserved cysteine through the conserved F or W.

v_gene,j_gene,CDR3aa
TRBV28,TRBJ2-3,CASSLGSRVTQYF
TRBV2,TRBJ2-6,CASRGSAGGANVLTF
TRBV6-5,NA,CATRLAGGEQYF
TRBV6-1,TRBJ2-2,CASDPAGGNTGELFF
TRBV2,TRBJ2-1,CASSDLAGYNEQFF
TRBV30,TRBJ2-7,CAWSVGTGLGQYF
TRBV7-9,TRBJ2-5,CASSLEVRSQETQYF
TRBV7-2,TRBJ2-5,CASGQNLETQYF
TRBV7-9,TRBJ2-3,CASSLRWGQGSTDTQYF
TRBV7-9,TRBJ2-1,CASSLGQAEQFF
TRBV27,TRBJ1-1,CASSLHRGNSEAFF
TRBV5-1,TRBJ2-5,CASSPGTGGQTQYF
TRBV6-1,TRBJ2-7,CASRRQGAVEQYF
TRBV5-1,TRBJ1-1,CASSLRDSRSSAFF
TRBV29-1,TRBJ2-7,CSVIGTTGGPYEQYF
TRBV4-1,TRBJ1-2,CASSQDMSSNYGYTF
TRBV10-3,TRBJ2-3,CAIRDSGRTDTQYF
TRBV9,TRBJ2-1,CASSVASGTPNEQFF
TRBV5-1,TRBJ2-7,CASSPEGFNEQYF
TRBV4-1,TRBJ2-7,CASSQDAGRRGWSEQYF
TRBV27,TRBJ2-5,CASSFRGRETQYF
TRBV9,TRBJ1-4,CASSVEPGSGEKLFF
TRBV21-1,TRBJ2-7,CASSNKRSYEQYF
TRBV7-6,TRBJ2-1,CASSPAGLGSSYNEQFF
TRBV28,TRBJ1-2,CASRSGQGPLGYTF
TRBV4-1,TRBJ2-7,CASSQDGTATDYEQYF
TRBV25-1,TRBJ1-2,CASSEQGNYGYTF
TRBV5-7,TRBJ2-5,CASSLWDIETQYF
TRBV19,TRBJ2-2,CASSIGRNTGELFF
TRBV29-1,TRBJ1-3,CSVEPPSGNTIYF
TRBV18,TRBJ2-7,CASSLHRGQGYEQYF
TRBV7-2,TRBJ2-7,CASSPRGSRELAEQYF
TRBV15,TRBJ2-5,CATSIYGQGRETQYF
TRBV9,TRBJ1-2,CASSVRGAGYTF
TRBV30,TRBJ1-5,CAWRADSNQPQHF
TRBV6-5,TRBJ1-1,CASSYTTSRSEAFF
TRBV7-9,TRBJ1-2,CSSSWGGEGYTF
TRBV5-1,TRBJ2-3,CASSPPADTQYF
TRBV27,TRBJ2-7,CASSLRGEQYF
TRBV5-3,TRBJ2-7,CARSLNGLAGQSYEQYF
TRBV15,TRBJ2-1,CATGGGPGGHNEQFF
TRBV2,TRBJ1-5,CASTFQFNQPQHF
TRBV11-2,TRBJ1-1,CASSLGRNTEAFF
TRBV9,TRBJ1-5,CASSVTGQYNQPQHF
TRBV4-2,TRBJ2-2,CASSQDPSGGSNTGELFF
TRBV7-9,TRBJ1-2,CASSLVFGATDGYTF
TRBV23-1,TRBJ1-1,CASSQRRPVSLVTVTEAFF
TRBV7-3,TRBJ2-7,CASSLAGGEQYF
TRBV5-1,TRBJ2-1,CASSWGTSGSSIEQFF
TRBV28,TRBJ2-3,CASAQRRDSGTPDTQYF
TRBV6-5,TRBJ2-7,CASSYFGSGDEQYF
TRBV2,TRBJ2-5,CATSPDLNQETQYF
TRBV7-9,TRBJ1-5,CASSLREGQPQHF
TRBV5-1,TRBJ1-1,CASKEGASSTEAFF
TRBV28,TRBJ1-2,CASRLSGQGEDYGYTF